The present T cell receptor beta chain was sequenced within a study of CD8+CD57+ T cells in acquired aplastic anemia. The wider study: Sorted CD4+ and CD8+ cell DNA averaged roughly 3 ug.

V shed 3 bases, J shed 5 bases, and the junction held 10 bases outside the gene matches. CDR3 length: 15 amino acids. Germline values: CDR1 DFQATT, CDR2 SNEGSKA (reference sequence). TCR beta VDJ and CDR3 profiles were obtained from a genomic DNA template. TCRdb recomputed calls from the reads with MiXCR, one row per CDR3 protein. The table records about 180,000 distinct CDR3 sequences, around 50% of them present only once. Overall study findings and caveats: Patients and controls shared around 30 CD8+ CDR3 sequences.

Individuals selected for sequencing had exhibited CD8+CD57+ cell expansion on flow cytometry. Everyone among the patients had severe acquired aplastic anemia. Patients were therapy-naive when their blood was sampled. This clonotype has just one count. What it recognizes is unknown. The sequence derives from a human donor with aplastic anemia. The source material was sorted CD4+, CD8+, or CD8+CD57+ T cells (not recorded which) from PBMCs. The chain carries TRBV20-1 and TRBJ2-1, with 7 bases identical to TRBD2. The CDR3 loop is CSASLISGSDNEQFF. DNA for the CDR3: TGCAGTGCTAGCCTCATTAGCGGGTCGGACAATGAGCAGTTCTTC.